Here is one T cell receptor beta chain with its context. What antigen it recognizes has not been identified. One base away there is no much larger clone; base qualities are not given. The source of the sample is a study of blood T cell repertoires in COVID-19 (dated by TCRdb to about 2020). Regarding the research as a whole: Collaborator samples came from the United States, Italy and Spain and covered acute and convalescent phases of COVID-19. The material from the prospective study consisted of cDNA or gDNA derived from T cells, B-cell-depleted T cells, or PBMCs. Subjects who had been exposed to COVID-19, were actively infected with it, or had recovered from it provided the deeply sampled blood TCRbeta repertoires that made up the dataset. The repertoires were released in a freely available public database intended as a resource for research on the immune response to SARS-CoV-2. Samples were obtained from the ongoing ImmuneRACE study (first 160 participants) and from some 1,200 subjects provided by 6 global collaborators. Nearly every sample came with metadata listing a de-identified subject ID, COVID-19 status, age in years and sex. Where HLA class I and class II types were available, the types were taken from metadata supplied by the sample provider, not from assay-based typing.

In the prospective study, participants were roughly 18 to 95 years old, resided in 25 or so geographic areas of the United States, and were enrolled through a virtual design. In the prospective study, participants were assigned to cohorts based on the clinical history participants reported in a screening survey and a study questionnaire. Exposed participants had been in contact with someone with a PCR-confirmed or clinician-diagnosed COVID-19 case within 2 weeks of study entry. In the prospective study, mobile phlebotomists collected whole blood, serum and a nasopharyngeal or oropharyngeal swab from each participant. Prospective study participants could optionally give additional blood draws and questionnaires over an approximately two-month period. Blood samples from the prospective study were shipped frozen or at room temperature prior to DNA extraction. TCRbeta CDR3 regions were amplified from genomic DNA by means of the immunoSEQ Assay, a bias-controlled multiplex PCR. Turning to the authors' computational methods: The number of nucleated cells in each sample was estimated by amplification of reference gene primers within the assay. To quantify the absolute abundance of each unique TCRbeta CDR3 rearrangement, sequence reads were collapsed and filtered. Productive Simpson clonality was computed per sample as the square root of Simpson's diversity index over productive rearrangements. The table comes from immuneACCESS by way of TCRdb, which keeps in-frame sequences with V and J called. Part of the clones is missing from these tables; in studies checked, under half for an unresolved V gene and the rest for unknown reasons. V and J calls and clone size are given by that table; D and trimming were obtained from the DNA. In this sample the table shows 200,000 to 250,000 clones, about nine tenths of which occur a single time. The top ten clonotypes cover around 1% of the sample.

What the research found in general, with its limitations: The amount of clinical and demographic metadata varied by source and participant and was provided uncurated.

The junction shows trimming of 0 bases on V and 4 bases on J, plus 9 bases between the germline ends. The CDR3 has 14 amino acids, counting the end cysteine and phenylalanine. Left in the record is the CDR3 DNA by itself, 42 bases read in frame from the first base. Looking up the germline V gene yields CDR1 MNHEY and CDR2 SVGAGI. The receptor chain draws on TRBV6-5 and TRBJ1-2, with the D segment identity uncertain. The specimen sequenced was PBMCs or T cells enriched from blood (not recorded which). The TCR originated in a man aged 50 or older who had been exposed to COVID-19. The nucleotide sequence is TGTGCCAGCAGTTACTCCGGGGTCGTCTATGGCTACACCTTC. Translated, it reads CASSYSGVVYGYTF.